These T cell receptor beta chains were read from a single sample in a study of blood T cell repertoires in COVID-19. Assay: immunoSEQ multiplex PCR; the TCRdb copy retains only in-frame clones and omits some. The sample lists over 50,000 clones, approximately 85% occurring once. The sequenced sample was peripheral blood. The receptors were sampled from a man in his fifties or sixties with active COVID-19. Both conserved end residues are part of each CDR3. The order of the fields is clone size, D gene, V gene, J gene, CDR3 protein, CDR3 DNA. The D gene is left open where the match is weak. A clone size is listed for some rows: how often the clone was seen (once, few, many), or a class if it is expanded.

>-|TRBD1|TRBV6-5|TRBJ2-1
CASSYGTGNNEQFF
TGTGCCAGCAGTTACGGGACAGGGAATAATGAGCAGTTCTTC
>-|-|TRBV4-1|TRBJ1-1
CASSQVGQKDTEAFF
TGCGCCAGCAGCCAAGTTGGGCAGAAGGACACTGAAGCTTTCTTT
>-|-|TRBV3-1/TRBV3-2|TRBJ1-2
CASSPTDSYGYTF
TGTGCCAGCAGCCCAACGGACAGCTATGGCTACACCTTC
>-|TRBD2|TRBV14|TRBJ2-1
CASSQPGTTNEQFF
TGTGCCAGCAGCCAACCCGGGACTACTAATGAGCAGTTCTTC
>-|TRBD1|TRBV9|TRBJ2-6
CASSATGGAGANVLTF
TGTGCCAGCAGCGCAACAGGGGGCGCTGGGGCCAACGTCCTGACTTTC
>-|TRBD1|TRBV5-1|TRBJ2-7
CASSNRTGLSEQYF
TGCGCCAGCAGCAATCGGACAGGGCTCTCCGAGCAGTACTTC
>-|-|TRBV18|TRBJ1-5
CASSPRSTPDQPQHF
TGTGCCAGCTCACCACGCAGTACGCCCGATCAGCCCCAGCATTTT
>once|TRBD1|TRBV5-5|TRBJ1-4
CASTSTGRGEKLFF
TGTGCCAGCACCTCGACAGGGAGAGGGGAAAAACTGTTTTTT
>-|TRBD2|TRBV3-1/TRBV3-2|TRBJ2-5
CASSPSGGPLETQYF
TGTGCCAGCAGTCCCAGCGGGGGGCCGTTGGAGACCCAGTACTTC
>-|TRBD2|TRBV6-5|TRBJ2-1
CASSRSGGDYNEQFF
TGTGCCAGCAGTAGGAGCGGGGGGGATTACAATGAGCAGTTCTTC
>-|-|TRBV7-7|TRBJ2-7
CASSPQEGYEQYF
TGTGCTAGCAGCCCCCAGGAAGGCTACGAGCAGTACTTC
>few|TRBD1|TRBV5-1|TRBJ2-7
CASTPHEGASSYEQYF
TGCGCCAGCACCCCTCACGAGGGGGCGAGCTCCTACGAGCAGTACTTC
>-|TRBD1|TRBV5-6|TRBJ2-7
CASSIYSAGQGYEQYF
TGTGCCAGCAGCATATATTCCGCCGGACAGGGCTACGAGCAGTACTTC
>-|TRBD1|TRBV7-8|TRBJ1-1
CASTGQGAMAYLNTEAFF
TGTGCCAGTACCGGACAGGGGGCTATGGCTTATCTGAACACTGAAGCTTTCTTT
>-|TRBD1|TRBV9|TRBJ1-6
CASSVGQGVSPLHF
TGTGCCAGCAGCGTTGGACAGGGGGTATCACCCCTCCACTTT
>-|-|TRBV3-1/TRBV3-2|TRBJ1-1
CASSQAGEAFF
TGTGCCAGCAGCCAAGCCGGTGAAGCTTTCTTT
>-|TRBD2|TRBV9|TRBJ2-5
CASSAGGLAGIQETQYF
TGTGCCAGCAGCGCAGGAGGGCTAGCGGGGATCCAAGAGACCCAGTACTTC
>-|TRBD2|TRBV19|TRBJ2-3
CAARGRADTQYF
TGTGCCGCGCGGGGGAGGGCAGATACGCAGTATTTT
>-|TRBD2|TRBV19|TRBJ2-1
CASRPIAGEQFF
TGTGCCAGTAGACCCATAGCGGGCGAGCAGTTCTTC
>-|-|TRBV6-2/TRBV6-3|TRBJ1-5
CASSYRTQNQPQHF
TGTGCCAGCAGTTACAGGACACAAAATCAGCCCCAGCATTTT
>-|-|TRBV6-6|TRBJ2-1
CASSQRASSYNEQFF
TGTGCCAGCAGTCAGCGGGCCAGCTCCTACAATGAGCAGTTCTTC
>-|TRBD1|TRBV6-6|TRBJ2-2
CASSQATGGSIGELFF
TGTGCCAGCAGCCAAGCGACAGGGGGTAGTATCGGGGAGCTGTTTTTT
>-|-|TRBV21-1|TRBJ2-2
CASIGTRRLKTGELFF
TGTGCCAGCATCGGGACTAGACGTCTTAAGACCGGGGAGCTGTTTTTT
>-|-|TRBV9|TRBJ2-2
CASPDRWVTGELFF
TGTGCCAGCCCTGACAGGTGGGTCACCGGGGAGCTGTTTTTT
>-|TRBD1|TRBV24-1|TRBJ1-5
CATSDDRGGRARNQPQHF
TGTGCCACCAGTGATGACAGGGGGGGACGGGCACGCAATCAGCCCCAGCATTTT
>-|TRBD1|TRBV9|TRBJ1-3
CASGDTGVLAGNTIYF
TGTGCCAGCGGGGACACAGGGGTTTTGGCTGGAAACACCATATATTTT
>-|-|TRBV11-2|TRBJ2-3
CASSFRGGGSTDTQYF
TGTGCCAGCAGCTTTAGAGGGGGGGGTAGCACAGATACGCAGTATTTT
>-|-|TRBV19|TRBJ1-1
CASSPNRQVTEAFF
TGTGCCAGTAGTCCCAATAGACAGGTTACTGAAGCTTTCTTT
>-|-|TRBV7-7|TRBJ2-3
CASSLGGGLGDTQYF
TGTGCTAGCAGCTTAGGAGGGGGCCTAGGGGATACGCAGTATTTT
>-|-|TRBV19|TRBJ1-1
CASSLRTNTEAFF
TGTGCCAGTAGTTTAAGGACAAACACTGAAGCTTTCTTT
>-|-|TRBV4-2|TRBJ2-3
CASSQDNFSSDTQYF
TGTGCCAGCAGCCAAGACAATTTCTCGAGTGATACGCAGTATTTT
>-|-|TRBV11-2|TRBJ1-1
CASSPERGPEAFF
TGTGCCAGCAGCCCCGAGCGGGGCCCTGAAGCTTTCTTT
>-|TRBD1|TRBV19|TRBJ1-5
CARQGVSNQPQHF
TGTGCCAGACAGGGGGTAAGCAATCAGCCCCAGCATTTT
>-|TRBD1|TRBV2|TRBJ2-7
CATSPETGGLEQYF
TGTGCCACGAGCCCCGAGACAGGGGGCCTCGAGCAGTACTTC
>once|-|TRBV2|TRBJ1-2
CASSEARWEDYGYTF
TGTGCCAGCAGTGAAGCGCGATGGGAGGACTATGGCTACACCTTC
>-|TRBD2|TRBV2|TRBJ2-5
CASRGLVGETQYF
TGTGCCAGCAGAGGACTAGTCGGAGAGACCCAGTACTTC
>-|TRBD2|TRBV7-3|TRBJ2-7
CASSPAGGAAAYEQYF
TGTGCCAGCAGCCCGGCGGGGGGGGCAGCGGCCTACGAGCAGTACTTC
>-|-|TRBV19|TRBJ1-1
CASSISRDGTEAFF
TGTGCCAGTAGTATCTCGAGGGATGGCACTGAAGCTTTCTTT
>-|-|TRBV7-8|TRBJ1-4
CASSLGTARPVGGLFF
TGTGCCAGCAGCTTAGGGACCGCAAGGCCCGTGGGAGGACTGTTTTTT
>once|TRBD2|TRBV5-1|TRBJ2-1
CASRRDSGGKGYEQFF
TGCGCCAGCAGGAGGGACTCCGGGGGGAAGGGCTATGAGCAGTTCTTC
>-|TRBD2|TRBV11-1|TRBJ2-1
CASSHIAGGTYNEQFF
TGTGCCAGCAGCCATATAGCGGGGGGGACCTACAATGAGCAGTTCTTC
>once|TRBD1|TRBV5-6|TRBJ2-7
CASSPGGLDEQYF
TGTGCCAGCAGTCCAGGGGGTCTCGACGAGCAGTACTTC
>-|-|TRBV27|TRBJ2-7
CASILRWSREPSEQYF
TGTGCCAGCATCCTAAGGTGGAGCAGGGAACCCTCCGAGCAGTACTTC
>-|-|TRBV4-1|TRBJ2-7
CASSSLPPTVPTNEQYF
TGCGCCAGCAGCTCCCTCCCCCCCACGGTCCCCACCAACGAGCAGTACTTC
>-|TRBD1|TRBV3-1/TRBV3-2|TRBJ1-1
CASSQTGVGSTEAFF
TGTGCCAGCAGCCAGACAGGGGTGGGGAGCACTGAAGCTTTCTTT
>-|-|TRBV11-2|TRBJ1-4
CASSVDRLNEKLFF
TGTGCCAGCAGCGTTGACCGACTAAATGAAAAACTGTTTTTT
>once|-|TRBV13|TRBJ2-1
CASSDDRGPVQFF
TGTGCCAGCAGCGACGATAGGGGTCCCGTGCAGTTCTTC
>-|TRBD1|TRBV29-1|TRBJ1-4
CSVAYGTATVKLFF
TGCAGCGTAGCGTATGGGACAGCAACGGTAAAACTGTTTTTT
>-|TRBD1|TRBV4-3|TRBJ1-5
CASSQDGDRGNQPQHF
TGCGCCAGCAGCCAAGACGGGGACAGGGGGAATCAGCCCCAGCATTTT
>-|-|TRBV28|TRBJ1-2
CASSSKTTFFYGYTF
TGTGCCAGCAGTTCGAAAACTACATTCTTCTATGGCTACACCTTC
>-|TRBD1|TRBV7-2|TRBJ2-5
CASSPRGPIDQYF
TGTGCCAGCAGCCCCAGGGGGCCCATTGACCAGTACTTC
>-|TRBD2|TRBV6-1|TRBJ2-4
CASSEARRGGIAKNIQYF
TGTGCCAGCAGTGAAGCGCGGCGGGGGGGAATAGCCAAAAACATTCAGTACTTC